The present T cell receptor (beta chain) was sequenced within a study of blood T cell repertoires in COVID-19. In the study overall: Italy, Spain and the United States were the sources of the convalescent and acute COVID-19 samples. Nucleic acid was either cDNA or gDNA, and it came from T cells, B-cell-depleted T cells, or PBMCs.

The CDR3 covers 15 residues. Trimming took off 3 bases at V and 2 bases at J, with 11 bases between the two ends. Germline CDR1 and CDR2: KGHSH and LQKENI. In the original analysis: The assay estimated nucleated cells by amplifying reference gene primers. Method: immunoSEQ multiplex PCR; TCRdb's copy keeps in-frame clones and lacks some. That table gives V, J and clone size, and the DNA gave D and trimming. The sample yields about 260,000 clones, about nine tenths seen once. The sample consisted of peripheral blood. The receptor comes from a woman in her thirties or forties who had recovered from COVID-19. This chain joins TRBV18 and TRBJ1-5; D gene ambiguous. The CDR3 reads CASSPRVAGNQPQHF. CDR3 DNA: TGTGCCAGCTCACCTCGGGTGGCGGGCAATCAGCCCCAGCATTTT.